The clone carrying this TCR beta chain was observed a handful of times. Its matching antigen is unknown. This specimen belongs to a study of beta chain features in type 1 diabetes. Study-wide points: In the patient group, naive, central memory and Treg TCRB repertoires seemed more alike than in the healthy donor group. High TCR expression in some cells could lead to their over-representation in cDNA sequencing. The study found moderately but significantly shorter TCRB CDR3s in all four CD4+ subsets of Type 1 diabetes patients.

CD45RO/CCR7/CD25/CD127/CD95/CD27 sorting isolated CD4+ naive, central memory, regulatory and stem cell-like memory cells. Investigators reverse transcribed all isolated RNA, so they sequenced expressed TCRB transcripts. Using immunoSEQ multiplex PCR, the repertoire was profiled, and TCRdb retains in-frame clones only, with some absent. This table holds roughly 340,000 clones, about 12% found once. The CDR3 spans 15 residues. Unmatched junction bases numbered 5, after V lost 5 bases and J lost 1 base. From germline, CDR1 is SGHTA and CDR2 FQGNSA. The chain couples TRBV7-2 to TRBJ2-4; 7 positions match TRBD1. The sequencing sample was made of naive CD4+ T cells from blood. The receptor was isolated from a woman between 18 and 30 years old with type 1 diabetes. Written as DNA, the CDR3 is TGTGCCAGCAGCGACGACAGGGATGCCAAAAACATTCAGTACTTC. Residues: CASSDDRDAKNIQYF.